The 3 T cell receptor beta chains below all came from one sample that was sequenced in a study of technical replicates of blood from several donors. Here immunoSEQ multiplex PCR was the method, and the copy in TCRdb shows in-frame clones only, minus some. Among 15,000 or so clones, around 82% were seen once, and the ten largest hold over 9.5%. Sample: PBMCs. These receptors were collected from a human donor in good health.

This chain connects TRBV29-1 to TRBJ2-1; D unresolved. The CDR3 contains 15 residues. Germline assignment: CDR1 SQVTM and CDR2 ANQGSEA. Trimming left V 7 bases short and J 3 bases short, with 19 bases between. CDR3 DNA: TGCAGCGGCCGCTCACCCTCGGTCCGCTACAATGAGCAGTTCTTC. Translating gives CSGRSPSVRYNEQFF.

Only one count was recorded for this clone. The gene calls are TRBV18 and TRBJ1-2; TRBD1 agrees at 11 bases. V trimming: 4 bases; J trimming: 3 bases; junction bases outside the gene matches: 1. The CDR3 is 14 residues long. Germline CDR1 KGHSH, CDR2 LQKENI. This chain's CDR3 is CASSRGQGDYGYTF. DNA for the CDR3: TGTGCCAGCTCACGGGGACAGGGGGACTATGGCTACACCTTC.

V gene TRBV30 combines with J gene TRBJ2-2; 10 nucleotides line up with TRBD1. V gave up 3 bases and J gave up 4 bases; unmatched junction bases: 11. Germline-derived CDR1 and CDR2 are GTSNPN and SVGIG (reference sequence). The CDR3 extends over 17 amino acids. CDR3 amino acids: CAWRTGQGVFGTGELFF. The CDR3 DNA reads TGTGCCTGGAGGACCGGACAGGGGGTATTCGGCACCGGGGAGCTGTTTTTT.